This T cell receptor (beta chain) is drawn from a study of human T cells and chemical hapten exposure. Study-wide background: DPC at 2% was the sensitizing agent, placed on about 2 cm by about 2 cm of upper inner arm skin. There were weekly diphenylcyclopropenone doses to the scalp for patients throughout the approximately 25-week study.

The germline V and J ends were trimmed by 4 bases and 0 bases, with 18 bases remaining between them. This CDR3 comprises 16 residues. Germline V gene data show CDR1 as SQVTM and CDR2 as ANQGSEA. TCRdb fed the RACE reads into MiXCR, producing one record per CDR3 protein. The table lists roughly 380,000 distinct CDR3 sequences, around 5.5% of them singletons, with approximately 2.8% in the top ten. Study-level findings and limits: Counts of TCRs above 1 in 1000 frequency stayed unchanged with DPC sensitization.

A note on this clonotype: Its antigen is not identified.

Time point meaning: pre-sensitization, week 0. Treatment given: therapeutic diphenylcyclopropenone sensitization with weekly scalp DPC. This TCR derives from a woman in her forties or fifties with alopecia areata. Some clones in this sample may be carry-over from other donors' samples. The material sequenced was whole blood, taken in connection with sensitization to the hapten diphenylcyclopropenone (DPC). The chain uses TRBV29-1 and TRBJ1-1; the D gene is possibly TRBD1 (5 bases). CDR3 sequence reads: CSVGKGPWTMNTEAFF. The CDR3 nucleotides are TGCAGCGTTGGGAAGGGACCCTGGACCATGAACACTGAAGCTTTCTTT.